This T cell receptor (beta chain) is from a study of CD8 T cells in Susac syndrome (dated by TCRdb to about 2019). For the study in its entirety: Among the sequenced Susac syndrome patients, six had clinically active disease and fewer than ten were in clinical remission. Repertoire sequencing was used to test whether CD8+ T cell activation and differentiation in Susac syndrome was antigen driven. Susac syndrome patients were therapy-naive, on corticosteroids (some also receiving IVIg), or on IVIg alone at blood withdrawal.

RNA was extracted with the RNeasy kit and roughly 0.5 to 1 ug was reverse transcribed using random hexamers. TCR beta CDR3 regions were amplified with the immunoSEQ multiplex PCR assay covering 54 Vbeta and 13 Jbeta segments. PCR amplification bias was corrected by using a synthetic template baseline for primer optimization and computational correction. Per the source publication's procedure: Only productive sequences were kept, with reads annotated to V, D and J genes according to IMGT and analyzed in immunoSEQ Analyzer. To calculate clonality, Shannon entropy was normalized by log2 of the number of productive unique sequences and then subtracted from one. For each patient and control, public and private clones were evaluated among the 100 most prevalent clones. Susac-specific clones were defined as absent from healthy and MS cohorts, around 980 published viral clones and other ImmuneACCESS disease sequences. TCRdb redid the processing of the public reads, applying fastp at Q25 and MiXCR, and retained in-frame beta chains. Every CDR3 protein is listed once, alongside the most common genes and DNA of its rows. These V and J calls are TCRdb output, not the study's own analysis. This sample comprises approximately 190,000 distinct CDR3 sequences, 90% to 97% of them detected only once. The biggest ten clones account for approximately 0.098% of the sample.

A note on this clonotype: No cognate antigen has been identified for it. Per-base qualities were not stored, and no clone one base away is much larger.

Results the study describes overall, beyond this receptor: In the CD4+ T cell repertoire of Susac syndrome patients, clonal expansion was not detected. The study acknowledged that relatively few individuals were included in the TCR sequencing and HLA analysis.

V is pruned by 0 bases and J by 4 bases, leaving 10 bases of the junction without a gene match. The germline V gene (reference sequence) yields LGHDT for CDR1 and YNNKEL for CDR2. The CDR3 covers 17 residues, taking in both the cysteine and the phenylalanine. Only the CDR3 DNA stays, 51 bases, in frame from base 1. Peripheral blood CD8+ and CD4+ T cells from healthy donors, Susac syndrome patients and multiple sclerosis patients were profiled by high-throughput TCR beta sequencing. Recently defined diagnostic criteria for definite or probable disease were met by the Susac syndrome patients. CD8+ TEMRA cells were enriched by FACS, while bulk CD8+ and CD4+ T cells were purified by magnetic negative isolation. Blood was collected in EDTA tubes and processed within 24 hours, with PBMCs isolated through density gradient centrifugation. PBMCs intended for TCR sequencing were frozen in liquid nitrogen and were later thawed in a 37 degrees C water bath. Purity of sorted or isolated CD4+, CD8+ and CD8+ TEMRA cells was at least 90%.

The source material was CD4+ T cells from PBMCs. The source of this sequence is a human donor with Susac syndrome. In this chain, TRBV3-1 is recombined with TRBJ2-5; 8 bases in the junction line up with TRBD2. The DNA is as follows: TGTGCCAGCAGCCAAGATTCGGCGGGGGGACCCGGAGAGACCCAGTACTTC. This yields the protein CASSQDSAGGPGETQYF.